This T cell receptor beta chain was found in a study of T cell responses to AZD1222 COVID-19 vaccine. Study conclusions and caveats: Donors in the cohort were predominantly white British and more often female, and clonal diversity was possibly underestimated.

Comment on this clone: Its target is not known.

The V gene lost 1 base and the J gene lost 2 bases, with 12 bases spanning the gap. Per germline, CDR1 SGHRS and CDR2 YFSETQ. The CDR3 is 15 residues long. Profiled with immunoSEQ multiplex PCR; TCRdb holds only in-frame clones, not every one. The sample holds about 42,000 clones, 88% seen once. V gene TRBV5-1 combines with J gene TRBJ1-2, with D unclear. The receptor was isolated from an adult who received the AZD1222 COVID-19 vaccine. Specimen: peripheral blood, collected 28 days after the second AZD1222 dose. CDR3 DNA: TGCGCCAGCAGCTTGCACGGCGACACAAACTATGGCTACACCTTC. Translation: CASSLHGDTNYGYTF. The entire variable domain, with the rest obtained from reference TRBV5-1 and TRBJ1-2, is as follows: KAGVTQTPRYLIKTRGQQVTLSCSPISGHRSVSWYQQTPGQGLQFLFEYFSETQRNKGNFPGRFSGRQFSNSRSEMNVSTLELGDSALYLCASSLHGDTNYGYTFGSGTRLTVV.